The present entry profiles one T cell receptor beta chain with its context. No antigen is known for it. The sorting of PBMCs gave CD4+ and CD8+ T cells. This entry comes from a study of CD8+ T cells in alopecia areata. cDNA reverse transcribed from extracted RNA served as the sequencing template. Clones were read by immunoSEQ multiplex PCR, and TCRdb kept only the in-frame ones, dropping some. Of 110,000 to 150,000 clones listed, 62% are singletons. V was trimmed by 1 base and J by 1 base, leaving 4 bases between them. The CDR3 runs to 13 residues. Per the germline V gene, CDR1 is SNHLY and CDR2 is FYNNEI. Findings and caveats of the study: Besides other cells, scalp samples also yield sequences of resident alphabeta T cells from normal skin. Elevated clonality characterized lesional scalp relative to normal scalp, particularly in alopecia totalis/universalis.

The V and J genes are TRBV2 and TRBJ2-5, with D unclear. The sequencing sample was made of CD8+ T cells sorted from blood. This TCR was sampled from a human donor in good health. CDR3 sequence reads: CASSEVPQETQYF. The CDR3 DNA sequence: TGTGCCAGCAGTGAAGTCCCCCAAGAGACCCAGTACTTC.